This T cell receptor beta chain appears in the sequencing data of a study of T-cell reconstitution after alpha-beta-depleted transplantation in children. Germline V gene sequence: CDR1 LNHDA, CDR2 SQIVND (reference sequence). The CDR3 spans 16 residues. Trimming took off 1 base at V and 0 bases at J, with 13 bases between the two ends. The TCRbeta library incorporated unique molecular identifiers. TCRdb independently ran MiXCR on the PCR reads; one entry per CDR3 protein. The sample shows more than 200,000 distinct CDR3 sequences, under 30% of them seen only once. Here the sequenced sample was PBMCs, taken before TCRalphabeta/CD19-depleted stem cell transplant. The J gene is TRBJ2-7, the V gene TRBV19; a possible D gene is TRBD1 (6 bases). The receptor was isolated from a girl aged 2-10 years with Fanconi anemia, due to receive a stem cell transplant. The chain's CDR3 is CASSIGPQGSSYEQYF. The DNA of the CDR3 is TGTGCCAGTAGTATAGGACCCCAGGGGTCCTCCTACGAGCAGTACTTC.